The 19 T cell receptor beta chains given below trace back to one sample, sequenced in a study of low-dose radiotherapy and immunotherapy resistance in tumors. TRAV- and TRBV-specific primers primed first-strand cDNA, covering alpha and beta chains. TCR amplification ran 20 PCR cycles using constant-region and V-primer adapter primers. TCRdb reprocessed the reads with MiXCR, giving one entry per CDR3 protein. The top ten hold about 12% of the sample, which has some 11,000 distinct CDR3 sequences, roughly 60% seen once. These receptors all come from a human donor with advanced metastatic prostate, ovarian, gallbladder or colorectal cancer (not recorded which). This table probably holds off-target reads from a library built for another chain.

The chain carries TRBV29-1 and TRBJ2-1; D possibly matches TRBD1 or TRBD2 (6 bases each). The CDR3 consists of 17 residues. With 6 bases removed from V and 0 bases from J, the gap between germline ends came to 21 bases. CDR1 is SQVTM and CDR2 is ANQGSEA in the germline V gene. This chain's CDR3 is CSVGPATGASSYNEQFF. In DNA form, the CDR3 reads TGCAGCGTGGGACCGGCCACGGGGGCTAGCTCCTACAATGAGCAGTTCTTC.

This chain links TRBV12-3 or TRBV12-4 with TRBJ2-1, with a possible D match to TRBD1 (5 bases). The CDR3 is 12 amino acids. Trimming pared 6 bases from V and 6 bases from J, leaving 9 bases between. CDR3: CASRSQGNEQFF. CDR3 DNA sequence: TGTGCCAGCAGATCTCAGGGCAATGAGCAGTTCTTC.

This chain uses TRBV12-3 or TRBV12-4 with TRBJ2-3; 7 bases align to TRBD1. The CDR3 loop spans 15 amino acids. Trimming at V came to 3 bases and at J to 4 bases, leaving 7 bases not matched to a gene. The CDR3 sequence is CASSLDRPSPDTQYF. CDR3 nucleotides: TGTGCCAGCAGTTTGGACAGGCCCAGCCCAGATACGCAGTATTTT.

This clonotype was detected only a few times. The V call is TRBV5-1, the J call TRBJ1-4, with D unresolved. The CDR3 contains 13 residues. Germline values: CDR1 SGHRS, CDR2 YFSETQ. The V end was cut by 2 bases, the J end by 8 bases, with 10 bases between. Here the CDR3 DNA reads TGCGCCAGCAGCTTCCTGACGGAAGAAAAACTGTTTTTT. Translating it yields CASSFLTEEKLFF.

V and J are TRBV6-6 and TRBJ1-1; D gene ambiguous. Trimming left V 6 bases short and J 8 bases short, with 13 bases between. The CDR3 runs 12 residues. From germline, CDR1 is MNHNY and CDR2 SVGAGI (reference sequence). CDR3 coding DNA: TGTGCCAGCAGCTATCGACCGGGGGAAGCTTTCTTT. Its protein is CASSYRPGEAFF.

V is TRBV5-1 and J is TRBJ1-1; D is possibly TRBD1 (6 bases). Trimming shortened V by 0 bases and J by 5 bases, and 11 bases separated the two germline ends. Germline CDR1 reads SGHRS; CDR2 reads YFSETQ. The CDR3 length is 14 residues. CDR3 nucleotide sequence: TGCGCCAGCAGCTTGGTCGCAGGGGTGACTGAAGCTTTCTTT. Translating it yields CASSLVAGVTEAFF.

This clonotype was recorded only once. The V call is TRBV9, the J call TRBJ2-5; 7 bases agree with TRBD2. Germline CDR1 is SGDLS and CDR2 is YYNGEE. This CDR3 region has 14 residues. Trimming took 4 bases from V and 3 from J; bases not matched to a gene: 6. The chain's CDR3 is CASSPPGGEETQYF. CDR3 coding DNA: TGTGCCAGCAGCCCCCCGGGGGGAGAAGAGACCCAGTACTTC.

This sequence joins TRBV5-1 and TRBJ2-3, with 10 bases that match TRBD1. With 7 bases clipped from V and 4 bases from J, the junction kept 0 bases outside the gene matches. Germline CDR1 reads SGHRS; CDR2 reads YFSETQ. The CDR3 runs to 12 residues. The CDR3 region has the DNA TGCGCCAGCGGGACAGGGGCAGATACGCAGTATTTT. Translating gives CASGTGADTQYF.

The chain couples TRBV6-8 to TRBJ2-1, with TRBD2 identical over 8 bases. V shed 5 bases, J shed 8 bases, and the junction held 17 bases outside the gene matches. Per germline, CDR1 MNHGY and CDR2 SAAAGT. The CDR3 consists of 17 residues. Here the CDR3 DNA reads TGTGCCAGCAGTGAAGAGCGGTGGGCCGGGAGGGGCGATGAGCAGTTCTTC. Amino acid sequence: CASSEERWAGRGDEQFF.

This clonotype was detected only a few times. The DNA of the CDR3 is TGTGCCAGCACTGGAGCGGGTTCTATAGACTCCTACAATGAGCAGTTCTTC. This codes for CASTGAGSIDSYNEQFF. The chain employs TRBV28 and TRBJ2-1; tentatively, D is TRBD2 (6 bases). Germline V CDR1 and CDR2: MDHEN, SYDVKM. This CDR3 is built from 17 residues. Trimming cost V 7 bases and J 0 bases, with 19 bases left between them. Combining the CDR3 with reference TRBV28 and TRBJ2-1 gives the whole variable domain DVKVTQSSRYLVKRTGEKVFLECVQDMDHENMFWYRQDPGLGLRLIYFSYDVKMKEKGDIPEGYSVSREKKERFSLILESASTNQTSMYLCASTGAGSIDSYNEQFFGPGTRLTVL.

This chain joins TRBV11-2 and TRBJ1-1, with D perhaps TRBD1 (5 bases). The CDR3 contains 13 residues. Germline-derived CDR1 and CDR2 are SGHAT and FQNNGV. Trimming removed 4 bases at V and 1 base at J, with 7 bases between. The CDR3 reads CASSWGRNTEAFF. CDR3 nucleotide sequence: TGTGCCAGCAGCTGGGGCAGGAACACTGAAGCTTTCTTT.

The chain links TRBV6-6 to TRBJ1-1, with D perhaps TRBD1 (6 bases). CDR1 MNHNY and CDR2 SVGAGI come from the germline V gene (reference sequence). This CDR3 has 13 residues. Between the trimmed V and J ends, which lost 7 bases and 4 bases, there was a span of 13 bases. The CDR3 sequence: CASTEGGVTEAFF. In nucleotides, the CDR3 is TGTGCCAGCACTGAGGGGGGAGTCACTGAAGCTTTCTTT.

The chain carries TRBV5-6 and TRBJ1-1; TRBD1 agrees at 9 bases. V lost 0 bases and J lost 4; bases outside the gene matches: 4. CDR1 is SGHDT, CDR2 YYEEEE, per germline. This CDR3 region has 15 residues. The CDR3 protein is CASSLGTGAGTEAFF. For the CDR3, the DNA is TGTGCCAGCAGCTTGGGGACAGGGGCGGGCACTGAAGCTTTCTTT.

The rearrangement uses TRBV7-8 and TRBJ1-2; the D is unclear. Trimming pared 1 base from V and 7 bases from J, leaving 22 bases between. The CDR3 length is 17 residues. Germline V gene sequence: CDR1 SGHVS, CDR2 FQNEAQ. This chain's CDR3 is CASSLGIGVGFESGYTF. Here the CDR3 DNA reads TGTGCCAGCAGCTTAGGTATAGGTGTAGGATTTGAGTCTGGCTACACCTTC.

This chain connects TRBV13 to TRBJ2-7, with 9 positions matching TRBD2. The germline V gene encodes CDR1 PRHDT and CDR2 FYEKMQ (reference sequence). This CDR3 region has 14 residues. The V segment lost 8 bases and the J segment 6 bases; nucleotides outside the gene matches: 11. In DNA, the CDR3 is TGTGCCAGCGGGCGGCTAGCGGGATCGGGCGAGCAGTACTTC. Its translation: CASGRLAGSGEQYF.

This clonotype appeared a few times. The rearrangement joins TRBV4-2 to TRBJ2-5, with 13 nucleotides matching TRBD2. Germline values: CDR1 LGHNA, CDR2 YNFKEQ. Trimming cost V 4 bases and J 2 bases; bases outside gene matches: 7. CDR3 size: 17 residues. The CDR3 DNA reads TGTGCCAGCAGCCGAAGGACTAGCGGGGGAACACAAGAGACCCAGTACTTC. Translated, it gives CASSRRTSGGTQETQYF.

The chain joins TRBV7-9 to TRBJ2-6; D uncertain. CDR1 and CDR2 (germline): SEHNR, FQNEAQ (reference sequence). With 10 bases removed from V and 5 bases from J, the gap between germline ends came to 15 bases. This CDR3 has 14 amino acids. The DNA of the CDR3 is TGTGCCATTCAGGATGGGTATCGGGCCAACGTCCTGACTTTC. Residues: CAIQDGYRANVLTF.

V usage is TRBV11-2 and J usage is TRBJ1-1, with 7 bases matching TRBD1. Germline CDR1 reads SGHAT; CDR2 reads FQNNGV. V lost 5 bases to trimming and J lost 4 bases; unmatched junction nucleotides: 10. The CDR3 loop spans 15 amino acids. The CDR3 reads CASSAQTGMGTEAFF. The CDR3 DNA is TGTGCCAGCAGCGCCCAGACAGGGATGGGCACTGAAGCTTTCTTT.

The J gene is TRBJ1-1, the V gene TRBV6-2 or TRBV6-3; D may be TRBD1 (5 bases). V was cut by 2 bases and J by 1 base, with 8 bases left in between. Germline loops: CDR1 MNHEY, CDR2 SVGEGT. The CDR3 extends over 14 amino acids. In nucleotides, the CDR3 is TGTGCCAGCAGTTACGGGGGTAAGAACACTGAAGCTTTCTTT. Its translation is CASSYGGKNTEAFF.